The 2 T cell receptor beta chains in this list originate from one sample, sequenced in a study of blood T cell repertoires in COVID-19. Sequencing was performed with immunoSEQ multiplex PCR; in TCRdb, only in-frame clones are kept and a portion is missing. This table holds about 100,000 clones, about 80% found once. The sample consisted of peripheral blood. These receptor sequences come from a man aged 65 to 79 with active or convalescent COVID-19.

This clone was observed once. This chain joins TRBV28 and TRBJ1-6; tentative D call: TRBD1 (5 bases). Looked up from germline, CDR1 is MDHEN and CDR2 is SYDVKM. The germline V and J ends were trimmed by 7 bases and 7 bases, with 17 bases remaining between them. CDR3 size: 15 residues. CDR3 coding DNA: TGTGCCAGCACCGTTCAGGGTCCCAAAAATTCACCCCTCCACTTT. Translated: CASTVQGPKNSPLHF. The entire variable domain, with the rest obtained from reference TRBV28 and TRBJ1-6, is as follows: DVKVTQSSRYLVKRTGEKVFLECVQDMDHENMFWYRQDPGLGLRLIYFSYDVKMKEKGDIPEGYSVSREKKERFSLILESASTNQTSMYLCASTVQGPKNSPLHFGNGTRLTVT.

The chain carries TRBV13 and TRBJ1-6, with D perhaps TRBD1 (5 bases). Germline V gene sequence: CDR1 PRHDT, CDR2 FYEKMQ (reference sequence). Trimming cost V 5 bases and J 7 bases, with 18 bases left between them. The CDR3 loop spans 16 amino acids. This CDR3 reads CASSRLRARGNSPLHF. CDR3 in DNA: TGTGCCAGCAGCCGACTCCGGGCCCGGGGGAATTCACCCCTCCACTTT.